This TCR beta chain was retrieved from a study of cytomegalovirus exposure and HLA in healthy donors. Points from the study as a whole: In a later analysis, at a false discovery rate of 0.05, 15,000 to 20,000 TCR beta sequences matched HLA alleles.

As regards this clone: Its matching antigen is unknown.

The CDR3 loop spans 16 amino acids. V lost 5 bases and J 1 base, leaving 17 bases between the germline ends. Germline-derived CDR1 and CDR2 are LNHDA and SQIVND (reference sequence). With 60 Vbeta and 13 Jbeta primers, the PCR was carried out. Profiled with immunoSEQ multiplex PCR; TCRdb holds only in-frame clones, not every one. The table records roughly 120,000 clones, about 79% of them present only once. Sequencing used PBMCs. The sequence was collected from a man aged 45-65 years in good health and CMV-seronegative. This chain connects TRBV19 to TRBJ2-5, with D uncertain. For the CDR3, the DNA is TGTGCCAGTAGTCCAACCCTCGAGACAACCCAAGAGACCCAGTACTTC. Protein sequence: CASSPTLETTQETQYF.